The 15 T cell receptor beta chains below all came from one sample that was sequenced in a study of OX40 agonist ivuxolimab in advanced cancers. The protocol was immunoSEQ multiplex PCR, while the TCRdb copy is restricted to in-frame clones and leaves out a portion. The sample yields about 65,000 clones, roughly nine tenths seen once. Specimen: CD4+ or CD8+ T cells sorted from blood, collected in a trial of the OX40 agonist ivuxolimab. These receptors all come from an adult with an advanced solid tumor such as melanoma, head and neck, liver or kidney cancer.

The chain employs TRBV11-2 and TRBJ2-3, with D maybe TRBD1 (5 bases). V was clipped by 1 base and J by 0 bases, with 11 bases between them. This CDR3 contains 16 residues. Germline CDR1 SGHAT, CDR2 FQNNGV. CDR3: CASSLGGAASTDTQYF. For the CDR3, the DNA is TGTGCCAGCAGCTTAGGTGGGGCAGCGAGCACAGATACGCAGTATTTT.

The rearrangement joins TRBV6-1 to TRBJ1-1, with TRBD1 as a possible D gene (6 bases). V dropped 6 bases and J dropped 7 bases, with 12 bases sitting between them. Germline assignment: CDR1 MNHNS and CDR2 SASEGT. CDR3 length: 12 amino acids. The CDR3 sequence: CASSLSRGEAFF. In nucleotides, the CDR3 is TGTGCCAGCAGCCTAAGCAGGGGTGAAGCTTTCTTT.

The rearrangement uses TRBV5-6 and TRBJ1-2; 7 bases are a match to TRBD1. This CDR3 has 13 residues. Trimming removed 0 bases from V and 7 bases from J; junction bases left unmatched: 3. CDR1 and CDR2 (germline): SGHDT, YYEEEE. Here the CDR3 DNA reads TGTGCCAGCAGCTTGGTCGGGACAGTTGGCTACACCTTC. Its protein product is CASSLVGTVGYTF.

The chain links TRBV25-1 to TRBJ1-1; tentative D call: TRBD1 (5 bases). The CDR3 covers 13 residues. Germline V gene lookup returns CDR1 MGHDK and CDR2 SYGVNS. The V and J ends lost 0 bases and 10 bases respectively, with 12 bases between them. CDR3 amino acids: CASSEYGGEAAFF. In nucleotides, the CDR3 is TGTGCCAGCAGTGAATATGGGGGGGAGGCAGCTTTCTTT. The full variable domain, its missing parts supplied by reference TRBV25-1 and TRBJ1-1, is EADIYQTPRYLVIGTGKKITLECSQTMGHDKMYWYQQDPGMELHLIHYSYGVNSTEKGDLSSESTVSRIRTEHFPLTLESARPSHTSQYLCASSEYGGEAAFFGQGTRLTVV.

The CDR3 loop reads CASSSSGGAGNTIYF. CDR3 bases: TGTGCCAGCAGCTCCTCCGGAGGGGCTGGAAACACCATATATTTT. This chain uses TRBV27 with TRBJ1-3, with D possibly being TRBD1 (5 bases). The CDR3 is made up of 15 amino acids. Germline loops: CDR1 MNHEY, CDR2 SMNVEV (reference sequence). Trimming shortened V by 6 bases and J by 2 bases, and 14 bases separated the two germline ends.

The chain combines TRBV7-2 with TRBJ2-3; D possibly uses TRBD1 or TRBD2 (6 bases each). The CDR3 covers 14 residues. The germline CDR1 and CDR2 sequences are SGHTA and FQGNSA. The V end lost 7 bases, the J end lost 2 bases, and 13 bases lay between the germline ends. CDR3 loop: CASTLGGSTDTQYF. For the CDR3, the DNA is TGTGCCAGCACCCTGGGGGGCTCCACAGATACGCAGTATTTT.

The chain couples TRBV2 to TRBJ1-2, with no clear D. V was clipped by 6 bases and J by 8 bases, with 16 bases between them. Germline lookup yields CDR1 SNHLY and CDR2 FYNNEI. The CDR3 totals 13 residues. DNA of the CDR3: TGTGCCAGCAGGCCCCCGGTACGTGGGGGCTACACCTTC. Amino acids: CASRPPVRGGYTF. Using reference TRBV2 and TRBJ1-2 for the parts outside the CDR3, the full variable domain is EPEVTQTPSHQVTQMGQEVILRCVPISNHLYFYWYRQILGQKVEFLVSFYNNEISEKSEIFDDQFSVERPDGSNFTLKIRSTKLEDSAMYFCASRPPVRGGYTFGSGTRLTVV.

The chain combines TRBV5-1 with TRBJ1-1; D remains ambiguous. Per the germline V gene, CDR1 is SGHRS and CDR2 is YFSETQ. Trimming removed 4 bases from V and 0 bases from J, with 13 bases in between. The CDR3 length is 15 residues. The CDR3 region has the DNA TGCGCCAGCAGCCCGGACGGTTACATGAACACTGAAGCTTTCTTT. Its translation: CASSPDGYMNTEAFF.

The V gene is TRBV6-1, the J gene TRBJ1-4, with unresolved D. Germline V gives CDR1 MNHNS, CDR2 SASEGT. Trimming left V 6 bases short and J 10 bases short, with 12 bases between. The CDR3 is 12 residues long. As DNA, the CDR3 is TGTGCCAGCAGGGAGAGCGTTGGAAAACTGTTTTTT. Translating gives CASRESVGKLFF.

The chain combines TRBV2 with TRBJ2-5, with 10 bases fitting TRBD1. CDR1 and CDR2 (germline): SNHLY, FYNNEI. CDR3 size: 15 residues. J gave up 0 bases and V 5 bases, and 3 bases lay outside the gene matches. The CDR3 region has the DNA TGTGCCAGCAGTCGGGACAGGGGAGACCAAGAGACCCAGTACTTC. Amino acid sequence: CASSRDRGDQETQYF.

This clone was counted only a few times. The chain combines TRBV7-8 with TRBJ2-1; D is undetermined. CDR3 length: 15 residues. Trimming took off 5 bases at V and 0 bases at J, with 11 bases between the two ends. The germline V gene encodes CDR1 SGHVS and CDR2 FQNEAQ. Written as DNA, the CDR3 is TGTGCCAGCAGCCACGGACGGATCTCCTACAATGAGCAGTTCTTC. Encoded protein: CASSHGRISYNEQFF.

This chain links TRBV7-9 with TRBJ1-3, with TRBD1 as a possible D gene (5 bases). CDR3 length: 14 amino acids. The V gene lost 6 bases and the J gene lost 0 bases, with 9 bases spanning the gap. Looked up from germline, CDR1 is SEHNR and CDR2 is FQNEAQ (reference sequence). DNA of the CDR3: TGTGCCAGCAGTCGGGACGCCTCTGGAAACACCATATATTTT. Translating gives CASSRDASGNTIYF.

A single count supports this clone. The chain combines TRBV2 with TRBJ1-5; a possible D gene is TRBD1 (5 bases). The ends were cut back, 2 bases at V and 2 bases at J, with 13 bases in the middle. CDR1 and CDR2 from the germline V gene are SNHLY and FYNNEI. This CDR3 contains 16 residues. CDR3 sequence (DNA): TGTGCCAGCAGTGAATTTCGAGGGGTGGGCAATCAGCCCCAGCATTTT. Protein: CASSEFRGVGNQPQHF.

The chain couples TRBV6-5 to TRBJ2-7; 8 bases match TRBD2. This CDR3 region has 14 residues. Germline V CDR1 and CDR2: MNHEY, SVGAGI. J lost 2 bases, V lost 8 bases, and 8 bases had no gene match. The CDR3 sequence: CASARRGGPYEQYF. The CDR3 DNA reads TGTGCCAGCGCCCGTCGGGGGGGCCCCTACGAGCAGTACTTC.

In this sample, this clone turned up once. The rearrangement uses TRBV18 and TRBJ1-6, with TRBD1 matching over 7 bases. Trimming took 0 bases from V and 9 from J; bases not matched to a gene: 17. This CDR3 is 19 amino acids long. CDR1 KGHSH and CDR2 LQKENI come from the germline V gene. The CDR3 DNA reads TGTGCCAGCTCACCACCCGGACAGGTAGTCGGGTCGATAACTTCACCCCTCCACTTT. Protein sequence: CASSPPGQVVGSITSPLHF.